This T cell receptor beta chain was documented in a study of cytomegalovirus exposure and HLA in healthy donors. Study-wide points: It was only CMV serostatus that was available as immune exposure information. In an earlier analysis, productive rearrangement rates for most beta V segments clustered near 87% or 30%. There were some V segments, including TRBV6-2 and TRBV6-3, excluded as indistinguishable. Later analysis associated a missense DCLRE1C variant with TCR beta V- and J-gene trimming.

This CDR3 is 22 amino acids long. Germline CDR1 and CDR2: KGHSH and LQKENI. Trimming removed 1 base from V and 0 bases from J; junction bases left unmatched: 18. The primer mix had 60 Vbeta and 13 Jbeta primers. This table comes from immunoSEQ multiplex PCR, and its TCRdb copy is limited to in-frame clones, with some not included. The table lists about 120,000 clones, 81% of them singletons. About this clone itself: What it binds is not known.

Sample: PBMCs. This sequence was found in a man aged 18-30 years in good health and CMV-seronegative. The chain uses TRBV18 and TRBJ1-2, with 12 positions matching TRBD1. The CDR3 region has the DNA TGTGCCAGCTCACCACTTACGAGGGGAACCGGGACAGGGGGCGAGACTAACTATGGCTACACCTTC. Amino acid sequence: CASSPLTRGTGTGGETNYGYTF. Based on the CDR3 plus reference TRBV18 and TRBJ1-2, the full variable domain is NAGVMQNPRHLVRRRGQEARLRCSPMKGHSHVYWYRQLPEEGLKFMVYLQKENIIDESGMPKERFSAEFPKEGPSILRIQQVVRGDSAAYFCASSPLTRGTGTGGETNYGYTFGSGTRLTVV.